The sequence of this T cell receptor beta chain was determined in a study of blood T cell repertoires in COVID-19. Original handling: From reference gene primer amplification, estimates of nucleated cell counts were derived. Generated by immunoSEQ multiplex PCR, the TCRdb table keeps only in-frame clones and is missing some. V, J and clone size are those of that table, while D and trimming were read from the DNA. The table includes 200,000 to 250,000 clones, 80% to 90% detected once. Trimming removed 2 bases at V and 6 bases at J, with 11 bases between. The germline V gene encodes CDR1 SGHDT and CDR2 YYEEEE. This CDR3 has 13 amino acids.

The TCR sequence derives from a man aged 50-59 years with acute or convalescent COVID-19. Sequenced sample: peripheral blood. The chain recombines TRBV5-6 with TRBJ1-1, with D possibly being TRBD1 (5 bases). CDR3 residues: CASSLLGVAEAFF. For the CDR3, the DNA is TGTGCCAGCAGCTTATTAGGGGTCGCTGAAGCTTTCTTT.